This T cell receptor (beta chain) originates from a study of cytomegalovirus exposure and HLA in healthy donors. The V gene end was trimmed by 7 bases and the J gene end by 9 bases; junction bases not matched to a gene: 10. CDR3 length equals 13 residues. The V gene's germline CDR1 is SGHRS and CDR2 YFSETQ. General study findings and limits: V- and J-gene trimming of TCR beta was linked (in a later analysis) to a missense DCLRE1C variant. Earlier analysis yielded a pattern in which most TCR beta V segments were productive about 90% or about 30% of the time. Most likely, a cluster of highly shared sequence variants arose as a sequencing artifact.

About this clone itself: Its antigen is unknown.

This PCR relied on a set of 60 Vbeta primers and 13 Jbeta primers. Assay: immunoSEQ multiplex PCR; the TCRdb copy retains only in-frame clones and omits some. The profile covers approximately 200,000 clones, with less than 80% appearing a single time and approximately 4.4% taken by the ten largest. This sequence was found in a woman aged 25-40 years in good health and CMV-seropositive. The chain has TRBV5-1 and TRBJ2-1; 7 bases line up with TRBD1. Sequencing was performed on PBMCs. As DNA, the CDR3 is TGCGCCAGCGGCCCCACAGGGGAGACTGAGCAGTTCTTC. Protein product: CASGPTGETEQFF.